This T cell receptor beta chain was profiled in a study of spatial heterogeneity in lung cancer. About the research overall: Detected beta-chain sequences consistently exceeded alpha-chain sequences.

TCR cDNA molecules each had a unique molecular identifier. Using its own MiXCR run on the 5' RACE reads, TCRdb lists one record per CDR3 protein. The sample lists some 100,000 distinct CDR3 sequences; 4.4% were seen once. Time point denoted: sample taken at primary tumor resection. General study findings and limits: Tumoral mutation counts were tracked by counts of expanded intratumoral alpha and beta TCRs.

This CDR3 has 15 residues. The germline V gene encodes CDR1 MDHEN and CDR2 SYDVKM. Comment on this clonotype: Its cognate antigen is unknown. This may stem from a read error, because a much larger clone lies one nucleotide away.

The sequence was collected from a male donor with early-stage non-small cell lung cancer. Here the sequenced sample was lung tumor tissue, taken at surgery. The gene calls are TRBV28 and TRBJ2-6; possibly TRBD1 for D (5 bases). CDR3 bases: TGTGCCAGCGTCCCCCGGTTATCTGGGGCCAACGTCCCGACTTTC. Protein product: CASVPRLSGANVPTF.